These 4 T cell receptor beta chains originate from one sample sequenced in a study of shared clonotypes between healthy human individuals. Sequencing used immunoSEQ multiplex PCR; TCRdb keeps in-frame clones, though not all of them. The sample contains 740,000 or so clones, about three quarters of which appear only once. Sequenced material: memory CD4+ T cells sorted from blood. Subset indicated: CD45RA-negative fraction. These TCRs come from a woman aged 25 to 39 in good health.

This clone was detected only a few times. This chain connects TRBV18 to TRBJ1-5; D not certain. Germline V gives CDR1 KGHSH, CDR2 LQKENI. Trimming removed 4 bases at V and 0 bases at J, with 16 bases between. The CDR3 loop spans 17 amino acids. CDR3 protein: CASSHNELGLSNQPQHF. CDR3 bases: TGTGCCAGCTCACACAATGAGTTGGGCCTTAGCAATCAGCCCCAGCATTTT.

The chain couples TRBV5-1 to TRBJ1-4, with no clear D. V lost 1 base to trimming and J lost 0 bases, with 10 bases between them. The CDR3 consists of 16 residues. Per germline, CDR1 SGHRS and CDR2 YFSETQ. CDR3 protein: CASSLRERATNEKLFF. The DNA for the CDR3 is TGCGCCAGCAGCTTGCGGGAGAGGGCAACTAATGAAAAACTGTTTTTT.

This CDR3 is CASSESWGLNEQYF. Here the CDR3 DNA reads TGCGCCAGCAGTGAGTCTTGGGGGTTAAACGAGCAGTACTTC. The chain has TRBV10-1 and TRBJ2-7; either TRBD1 or TRBD2 may supply D (5 bases each). The germline gives CDR1 WNHNN, CDR2 SYGVQD (reference sequence). This CDR3 comprises 14 residues. V was clipped by 0 bases and J by 5 bases, with 11 bases between them.

The sample holds one count of this clone. The chain links TRBV19 to TRBJ1-2; D remains unclear. V gave up 7 bases and J gave up 0 bases, with 9 bases separating them. The CDR3 is 13 amino acids. Germline assignment: CDR1 LNHDA and CDR2 SQIVND (reference sequence). CDR3 protein: CASIDSSNYGYTF. The CDR3 DNA reads as TGTGCCAGTATTGATAGTTCTAACTATGGCTACACCTTC.